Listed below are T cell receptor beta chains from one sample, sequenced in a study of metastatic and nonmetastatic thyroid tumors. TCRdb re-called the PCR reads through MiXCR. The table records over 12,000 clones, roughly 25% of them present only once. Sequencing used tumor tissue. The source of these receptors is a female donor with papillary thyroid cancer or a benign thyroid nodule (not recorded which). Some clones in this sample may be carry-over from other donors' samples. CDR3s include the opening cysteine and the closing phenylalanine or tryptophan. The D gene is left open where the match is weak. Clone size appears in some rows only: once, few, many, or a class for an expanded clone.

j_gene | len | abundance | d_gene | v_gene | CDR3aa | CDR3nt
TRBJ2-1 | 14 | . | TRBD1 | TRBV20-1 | CSAHGQGSHNEQFF | TGCAGTGCCCACGGACAGGGGTCCCACAATGAGCAGTTCTTC
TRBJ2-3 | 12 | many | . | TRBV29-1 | CSVDPSTDTQYF | TGCAGCGTTGACCCTAGCACAGATACGCAGTATTTT
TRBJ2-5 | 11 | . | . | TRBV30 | CAWFRGGTQYF | TGTGCCTGGTTTAGAGGGGGGACCCAGTACTTC
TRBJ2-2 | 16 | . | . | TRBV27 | CASSLWGDGTTGELFF | TGTGCCAGCAGTTTATGGGGGGACGGAACCACCGGGGAGCTGTTTTTT
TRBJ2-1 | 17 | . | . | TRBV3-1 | CASSQVPSGSLGNEQFF | TGTGCCAGCAGCCAAGTCCCCAGCGGGTCCCTCGGGAATGAGCAGTTCTTC
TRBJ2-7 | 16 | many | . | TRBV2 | CASSAQQGRGSYEQYF | TGTGCCAGCAGCGCCCAACAGGGACGTGGGTCCTACGAGCAGTACTTC
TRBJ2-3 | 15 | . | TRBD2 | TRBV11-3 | CASSELAGGVDTQYF | TGTGCCAGCAGCGAACTAGCGGGAGGGGTAGATACGCAGTATTTT
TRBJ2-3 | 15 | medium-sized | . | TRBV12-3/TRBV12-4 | CASSTGTLGTDTQYF | TGTGCCAGCAGTACCGGGACACTTGGCACAGATACGCAGTATTTT
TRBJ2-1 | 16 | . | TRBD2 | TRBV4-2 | CASRPAGAGTYNEQFF | TGTGCCAGCAGACCGGCGGGAGCCGGTACCTACAATGAGCAGTTCTTC
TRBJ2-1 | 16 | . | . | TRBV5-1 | CAGSLTIGASYNEQFF | TGCGCCGGCAGCTTAACTATCGGGGCTTCCTACAATGAGCAGTTCTTC
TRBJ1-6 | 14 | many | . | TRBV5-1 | CASSPEQGRSPLHF | TGCGCCAGCAGCCCGGAGCAGGGAAGGTCACCCCTCCACTTT
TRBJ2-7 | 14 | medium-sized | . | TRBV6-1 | CASSPSFGPGEQYF | TGTGCCAGCAGTCCCTCTTTTGGTCCGGGCGAGCAGTACTTC
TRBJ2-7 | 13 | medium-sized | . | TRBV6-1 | CASSDSETYEQYF | TGTGCCAGCAGTGACTCAGAAACCTACGAGCAGTACTTC
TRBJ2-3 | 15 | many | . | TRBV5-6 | CASSLGGATTDTQYF | TGTGCCAGCAGCTTGGGGGGAGCCACCACAGATACGCAGTATTTT
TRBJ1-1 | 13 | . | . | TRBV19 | CASTDRVNTEAFF | TGTGCCAGTACCGACAGAGTGAACACTGAAGCTTTCTTT
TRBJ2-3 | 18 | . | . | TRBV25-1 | CASSGGGLRSARTDTQYF | TGTGCCAGCAGTGGGGGGGGGCTCCGTAGCGCACGCACAGATACGCAGTATTTT
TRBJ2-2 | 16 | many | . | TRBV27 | CASGGGLGRRTGELFF | TGTGCCAGCGGGGGGGGGCTGGGGCGGAGGACCGGGGAGCTGTTTTTT
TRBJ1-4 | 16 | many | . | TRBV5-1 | CASSLGVSGTKEKLFF | TGCGCCAGCAGCTTGGGAGTGAGTGGCACTAAGGAAAAACTGTTTTTT
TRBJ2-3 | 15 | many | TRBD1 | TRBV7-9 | CASSSNRGYTDTQYF | TGTGCCAGCAGCTCAAACAGGGGCTACACAGATACGCAGTATTTT
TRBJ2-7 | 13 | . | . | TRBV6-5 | CASSDSGTYDQYF | TGTGCCAGCAGTGACTCAGGAACCTACGATCAGTACTTC
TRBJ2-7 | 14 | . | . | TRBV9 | CASSVAEGAYEQYF | TGTGCCAGCAGCGTAGCCGAGGGAGCCTACGAGCAGTACTTC
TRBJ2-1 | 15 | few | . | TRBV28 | CASSSLQGGYNEQFF | TGTGCCAGCAGCTCCCTCCAGGGTGGCTACAATGAGCAGTTCTTC
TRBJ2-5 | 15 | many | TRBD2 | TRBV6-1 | CASSPRGGRGETQYF | TGTGCCAGCAGCCCCCGCGGCGGGAGGGGGGAGACCCAGTACTTC
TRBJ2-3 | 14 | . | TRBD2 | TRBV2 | CAMLAGASTDTQYF | TGTGCCATGTTAGCGGGCGCTAGCACAGATACGCAGTATTTT
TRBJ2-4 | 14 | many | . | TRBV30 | CAWSVPPRRDIQYF | TGTGCCTGGAGTGTGCCCCCGCGTCGGGACATTCAGTACTTC
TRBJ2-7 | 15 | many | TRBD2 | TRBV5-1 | CASSPGLAGTYEQYF | TGCGCCAGCAGCCCTGGACTAGCGGGAACTTACGAGCAGTACTTC
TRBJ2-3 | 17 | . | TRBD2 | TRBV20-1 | CGARDPGLAVPQGTQYF | TGCGGTGCTAGGGACCCCGGACTAGCGGTACCCCAAGGTACGCAGTATTTT
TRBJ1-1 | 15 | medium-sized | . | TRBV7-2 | CASSLDAHRNTEAFF | TGTGCCAGCAGCTTGGACGCCCACCGGAACACTGAAGCTTTCTTT
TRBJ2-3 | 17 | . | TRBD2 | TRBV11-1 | CASSPGLAGGLTGTQYF | TGTGCCAGCAGCCCGGGACTAGCGGGAGGGCTGACAGGTACGCAGTATTTT
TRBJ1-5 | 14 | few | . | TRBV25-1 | CASSGAHVNQPQHF | TGTGCCAGCAGTGGAGCGCATGTCAATCAGCCCCAGCATTTT
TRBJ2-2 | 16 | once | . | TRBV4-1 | CASSQDPGAGTGELFF | TGCGCCAGCAGCCAAGATCCGGGGGCAGGCACCGGGGAGCTGTTTTTT
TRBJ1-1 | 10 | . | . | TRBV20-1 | CSGSGKKAFF | TGCAGTGGTTCAGGGAAGAAAGCTTTCTTT
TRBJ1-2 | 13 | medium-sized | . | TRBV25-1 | CASQNRDSYGYTF | TGTGCCAGCCAAAACCGGGATTCTTATGGCTACACCTTC
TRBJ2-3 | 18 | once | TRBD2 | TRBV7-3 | CASSLTGAGGGRTDTQYF | TGTGCCAGCAGCTTAACGGGGGCTGGCGGGGGGCGCACAGATACGCAGTATTTT
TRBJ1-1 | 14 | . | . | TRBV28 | CASSHRDRWHEAFF | TGTGCCAGCAGTCACAGGGACCGGTGGCATGAAGCTTTCTTT
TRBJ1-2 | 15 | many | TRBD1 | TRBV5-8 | CASRRPRDRLMARTF | TGTGCCAGCAGGCGTCCCCGGGACAGGCTTATGGCTAGGACCTTC
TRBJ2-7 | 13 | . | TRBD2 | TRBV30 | CAWSRGWTSEQYF | TGTGCCTGGAGTCGAGGTTGGACTAGCGAGCAGTACTTC
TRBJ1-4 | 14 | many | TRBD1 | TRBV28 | CASSSDRENEKLFF | TGTGCCAGCAGTTCCGACAGGGAGAACGAAAAACTGTTTTTT
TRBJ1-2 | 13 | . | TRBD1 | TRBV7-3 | CASSSSGGDGYTF | TGTGCCAGCAGCTCCTCAGGGGGGGATGGCTACACCTTC
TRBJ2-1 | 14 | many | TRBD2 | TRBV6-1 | CASVRTSGYNEQFF | TGTGCCAGCGTCCGGACTAGCGGGTACAATGAGCAGTTCTTC
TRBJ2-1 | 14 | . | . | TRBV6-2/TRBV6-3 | CASSSRSSYNEQFF | TGTGCCAGCAGTTCGAGGAGCTCCTACAATGAGCAGTTCTTC
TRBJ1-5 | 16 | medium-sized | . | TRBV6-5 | CASSYSTGTRDQPQHF | TGTGCCAGCAGTTACTCGACCGGGACACGGGATCAGCCCCAGCATTTT
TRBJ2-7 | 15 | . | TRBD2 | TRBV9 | CASSVSLAATYEQYF | TGTGCCAGCAGCGTATCACTAGCGGCTACGTACGAGCAGTACTTC
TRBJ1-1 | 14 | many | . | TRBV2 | CASSVYGGGTEAFF | TGTGCCAGCAGTGTGTACGGGGGGGGCACTGAAGCTTTCTTT
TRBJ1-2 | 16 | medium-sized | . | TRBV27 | CASSSDSDWRMEGYTF | TGTGCCAGCAGTTCCGACTCGGACTGGCGGATGGAGGGCTACACCTTC
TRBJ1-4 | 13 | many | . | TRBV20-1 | CSARLTTNEKLFF | TGCAGTGCTAGGTTGACAACTAATGAAAAACTGTTTTTT
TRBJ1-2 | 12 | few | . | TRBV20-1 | CSATEGFYGYTF | TGCAGTGCTACTGAAGGGTTCTATGGCTACACCTTC
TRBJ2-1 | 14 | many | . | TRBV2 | CASSGGRHHNEQFF | TGTGCCAGCAGTGGGGGGAGACATCACAATGAGCAGTTCTTC
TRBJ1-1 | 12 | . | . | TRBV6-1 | CSSRWVNTKAFF | TGTTCCAGCAGGTGGGTTAACACTAAAGCTTTCTTT
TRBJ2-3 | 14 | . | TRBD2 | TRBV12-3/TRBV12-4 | CASIPSGRTDMQYF | TGTGCCAGCATACCTAGCGGGAGAACAGATATGCAGTATTTT
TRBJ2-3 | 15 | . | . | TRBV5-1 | CASSLSTGGGDTQYF | TGCGCCAGCAGCTTATCGACAGGTGGGGGGGATACGCAGTATTTT
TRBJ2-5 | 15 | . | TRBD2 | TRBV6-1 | CASTGVAGLQETQYF | TGTGCCAGCACCGGGGTAGCGGGACTCCAAGAGACCCAGTACTTC
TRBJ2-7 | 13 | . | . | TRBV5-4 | CASSLIGGAEQYF | TGTGCCAGCAGCTTGATTGGGGGGGCCGAGCAGTACTTC
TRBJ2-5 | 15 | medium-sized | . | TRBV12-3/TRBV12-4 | CASSPPRGGGETQYF | TGTGCCAGCAGTCCCCCCAGGGGCGGGGGAGAGACCCAGTACTTC
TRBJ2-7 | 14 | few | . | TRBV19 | CASSAEAAGYEQYF | TGTGCCAGTAGTGCGGAGGCCGCGGGTTACGAGCAGTACTTC
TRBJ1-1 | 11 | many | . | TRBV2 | CARTRRSEAFF | TGTGCCAGGACAAGAAGATCTGAAGCTTTCTTT
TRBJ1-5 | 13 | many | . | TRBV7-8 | CASSLSGLQPQHF | TGTGCCAGCAGCCTCTCCGGGCTTCAGCCCCAGCATTTT
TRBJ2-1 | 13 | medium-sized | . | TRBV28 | CASSLDERTKQFF | TGTGCCAGCAGTTTGGACGAACGGACAAAGCAGTTCTTC
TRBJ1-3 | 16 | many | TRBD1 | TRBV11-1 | CASSLGTGSGGNTIYF | TGTGCCAGCAGCCTCGGGACAGGTTCGGGAGGAAACACCATATATTTT